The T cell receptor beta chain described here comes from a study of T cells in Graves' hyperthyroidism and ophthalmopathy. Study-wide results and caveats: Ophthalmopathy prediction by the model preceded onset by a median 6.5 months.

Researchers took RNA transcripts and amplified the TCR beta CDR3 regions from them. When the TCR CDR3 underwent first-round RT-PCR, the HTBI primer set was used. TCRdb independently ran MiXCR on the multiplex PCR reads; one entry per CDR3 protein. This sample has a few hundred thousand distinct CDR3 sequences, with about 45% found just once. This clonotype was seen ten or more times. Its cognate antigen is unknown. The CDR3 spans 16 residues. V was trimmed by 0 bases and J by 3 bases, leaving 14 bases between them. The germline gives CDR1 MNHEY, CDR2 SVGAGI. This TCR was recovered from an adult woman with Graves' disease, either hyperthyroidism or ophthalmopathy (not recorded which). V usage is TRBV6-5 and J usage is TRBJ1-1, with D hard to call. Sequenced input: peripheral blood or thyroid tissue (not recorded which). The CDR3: CASSYSVVRWDTEAFF. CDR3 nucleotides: TGTGCCAGCAGTTACTCGGTGGTAAGGTGGGACACTGAAGCTTTCTTT.